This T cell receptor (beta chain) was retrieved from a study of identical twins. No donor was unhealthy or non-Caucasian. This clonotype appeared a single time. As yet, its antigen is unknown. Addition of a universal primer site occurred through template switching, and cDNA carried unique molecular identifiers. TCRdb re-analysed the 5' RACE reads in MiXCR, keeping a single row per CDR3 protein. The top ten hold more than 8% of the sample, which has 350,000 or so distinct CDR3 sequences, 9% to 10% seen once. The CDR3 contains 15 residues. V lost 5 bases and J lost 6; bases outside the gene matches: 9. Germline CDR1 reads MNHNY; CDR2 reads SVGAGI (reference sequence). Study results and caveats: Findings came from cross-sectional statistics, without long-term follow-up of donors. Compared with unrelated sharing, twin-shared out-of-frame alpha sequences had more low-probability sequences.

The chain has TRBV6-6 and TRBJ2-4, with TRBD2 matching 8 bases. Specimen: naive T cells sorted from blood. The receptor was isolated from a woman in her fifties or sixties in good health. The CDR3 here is CASSPLAGGRNIQYF. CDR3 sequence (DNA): TGTGCCAGCAGTCCGCTAGCGGGCGGCAGAAACATTCAGTACTTC.